Below are 8 T cell receptor beta chains sequenced from a single sample in a study of blood T cell repertoires in COVID-19. Sequencing used immunoSEQ multiplex PCR; TCRdb keeps in-frame clones, though not all of them. The sample contains 200,000 to 250,000 clones, around 82% of which appear only once. The sequenced material came from peripheral blood. These receptors came from a woman older than 75 with acute or convalescent COVID-19.

The chain links TRBV20-1 to TRBJ2-5; 7 nucleotides agree with TRBD2. This CDR3 is 16 amino acids long. Germline assignment: CDR1 DFQATT and CDR2 SNEGSKA (reference sequence). The trim removed 3 bases at V and 5 bases at J, leaving 15 bases unmatched. The CDR3 is CSASVPAGWFGETQYF. DNA for the CDR3: TGCAGTGCTAGTGTCCCAGCGGGGTGGTTCGGGGAGACCCAGTACTTC.

For this clone: The junction does not match germline at one end; this may be a read error. The V call is TRBV19, the J call TRBJ2-5, with TRBD1 matching 9 bases. Per the germline V gene, CDR1 is LNHDA and CDR2 is SQIVND (reference sequence). This CDR3 has 13 residues. In DNA form, the CDR3 reads TGTGCCAGTAGTATGGACAGGGGAGAGGCCCAGTACTTC. Residues: CASSMDRGEAQYF.

This chain joins TRBV11-2 and TRBJ2-3; 8 positions match TRBD2. CDR1 and CDR2 (germline): SGHAT, FQNNGV. The CDR3 loop spans 17 amino acids. V lost 1 base and J lost 2; bases outside the gene matches: 8. CDR3 residues: CASSLAPSGGYTDTQYF. In DNA, the CDR3 is TGTGCCAGCAGCTTAGCCCCCAGCGGGGGATACACAGATACGCAGTATTTT.

This clone appeared once. The rearrangement joins TRBV19 to TRBJ1-1; 7 bases align to TRBD1. V shed 5 bases and J 0 bases; nucleotides not matched to a gene: 6. Per the germline V gene, CDR1 is LNHDA and CDR2 is SQIVND (reference sequence). The CDR3 has 15 amino acids. CDR3 sequence (DNA): TGTGCCAGTAGTCCGTGGACAGGTTTGAACACTGAAGCTTTCTTT. It encodes CASSPWTGLNTEAFF.

The chain recombines TRBV9 with TRBJ1-2; no reliable D call. Germline CDR1 is SGDLS and CDR2 is YYNGEE. The CDR3 length is 14 residues. The V end was cut by 4 bases, the J end by 7 bases, with 17 bases between. CDR3 in amino acids: CASSFSGQEGGYTF. In nucleotides, the CDR3 is TGTGCCAGCAGCTTTTCGGGCCAGGAGGGTGGCTACACCTTC.

This clone was detected only a few times. The rearrangement links TRBV11-2 to TRBJ2-1, with 7 bases aligning to TRBD1. After removal of 5 bases from V and 0 bases from J, the junction contained 7 bases not matched to a gene. The CDR3 is 16 amino acids. Germline CDR1 SGHAT, CDR2 FQNNGV. CDR3 DNA: TGTGCCAGCAGCCCCACAGGGGTCATCTCCTACAATGAGCAGTTCTTC. Amino acids: CASSPTGVISYNEQFF.

This chain uses TRBV5-1 with TRBJ1-1, with D possibly being TRBD1 (6 bases). V lost 4 bases and J 1 base, leaving 11 bases between the germline ends. The CDR3 extends over 14 amino acids. CDR1 is SGHRS and CDR2 is YFSETQ in the germline V gene. The CDR3 spells CASSQQTGNTEAFF. The CDR3 DNA is TGCGCCAGCAGCCAACAGACAGGGAACACTGAAGCTTTCTTT.

The CDR3 DNA follows: TGTGCCAGCAGCCCCGGGACTAGCGGGCCCAATGAGCAGTTCTTC. Residues: CASSPGTSGPNEQFF. The rearrangement links TRBV5-4 to TRBJ2-1; TRBD2 matches at 12 bases. V trimming: 4 bases; J trimming: 6 bases; junction bases outside the gene matches: 5. CDR1 is SGHNT and CDR2 is YYREEE in the germline V gene (reference sequence). The CDR3 spans 15 residues.